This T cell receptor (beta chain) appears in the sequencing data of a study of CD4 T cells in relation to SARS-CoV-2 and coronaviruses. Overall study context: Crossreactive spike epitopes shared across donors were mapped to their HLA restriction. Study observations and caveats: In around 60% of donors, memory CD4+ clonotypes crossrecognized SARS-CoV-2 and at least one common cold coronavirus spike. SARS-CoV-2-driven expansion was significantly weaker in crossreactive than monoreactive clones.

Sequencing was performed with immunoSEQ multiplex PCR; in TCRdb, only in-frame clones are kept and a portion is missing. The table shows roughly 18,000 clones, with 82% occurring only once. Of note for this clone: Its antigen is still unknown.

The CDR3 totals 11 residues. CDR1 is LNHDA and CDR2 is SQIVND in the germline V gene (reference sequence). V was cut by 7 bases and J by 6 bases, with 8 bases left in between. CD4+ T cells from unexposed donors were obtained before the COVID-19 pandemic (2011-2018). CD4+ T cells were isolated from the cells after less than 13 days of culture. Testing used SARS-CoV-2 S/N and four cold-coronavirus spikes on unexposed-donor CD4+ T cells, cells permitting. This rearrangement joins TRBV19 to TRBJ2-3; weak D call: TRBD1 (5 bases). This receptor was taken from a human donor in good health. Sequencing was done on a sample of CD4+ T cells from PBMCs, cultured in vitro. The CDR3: CASTKGDTQYF. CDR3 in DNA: TGTGCCAGTACCAAGGGGGATACGCAGTATTTT.